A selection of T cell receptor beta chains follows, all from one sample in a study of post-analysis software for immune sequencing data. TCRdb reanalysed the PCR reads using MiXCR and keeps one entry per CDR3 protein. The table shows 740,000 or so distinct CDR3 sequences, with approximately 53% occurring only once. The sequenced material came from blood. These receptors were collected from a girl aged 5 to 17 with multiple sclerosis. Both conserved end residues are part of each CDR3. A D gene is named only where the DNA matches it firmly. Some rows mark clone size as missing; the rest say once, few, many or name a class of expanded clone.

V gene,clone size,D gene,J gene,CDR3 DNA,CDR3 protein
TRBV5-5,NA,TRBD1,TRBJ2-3,TGTGCCAGCAGCATGGGACAGGTCACAGATACGCAGTATTTT,CASSMGQVTDTQYF
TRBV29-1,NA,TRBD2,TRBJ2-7,TGCAGCGTTGGGCAGCTAGCGGGGTACGAGCAGTACTTC,CSVGQLAGYEQYF
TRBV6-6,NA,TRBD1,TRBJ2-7,TGTGCCAGCAGTTACTCGGAGTCAGGGGGAAGCGAGCAGTACTTC,CASSYSESGGSEQYF
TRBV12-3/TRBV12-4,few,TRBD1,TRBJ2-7,TGTGCCAACTCAAAAGACAGGGGCCACGAGCAGTACTTC,CANSKDRGHEQYF
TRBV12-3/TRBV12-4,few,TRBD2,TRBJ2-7,TGTGCCAGCAGCCCCCTAACGGGGGGGTACAATGAGCAGTACTTC,CASSPLTGGYNEQYF
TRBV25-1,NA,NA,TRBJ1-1,TGTGCCAGCAGTGGAGGATCCCCCAGGACAGCTAAAGCTTTCTTT,CASSGGSPRTAKAFF
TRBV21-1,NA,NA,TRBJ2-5,TGTGCCAGTTGCCGTCCGGTGGGGGGCCGGGAGACCCAGTACTTC,CASCRPVGGRETQYF
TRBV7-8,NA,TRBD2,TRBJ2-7,TGTGCCAGCAGCTTAGAACTAGCGGGAGGAGACTACGAGCAGTACTTC,CASSLELAGGDYEQYF
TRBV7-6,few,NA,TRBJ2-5,TGTGCCAGCAGCTTCGGGGATAAACAAGAGACCCAGTACTTC,CASSFGDKQETQYF
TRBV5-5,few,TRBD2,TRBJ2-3,TGTGCCAGCAGGCGCTCACTAGCGGGACGTTCGGATACGCAGTATTTT,CASRRSLAGRSDTQYF
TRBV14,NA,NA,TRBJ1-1,TGTGCCAGCAGCCAAGTTCCAGGGTCCATGAACACTGAAGCTTTCTTT,CASSQVPGSMNTEAFF
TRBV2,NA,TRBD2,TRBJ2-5,TGTGCCAGCAGTGAAGCAAGAGGCGGGAGCGAGACCCAGTACTTC,CASSEARGGSETQYF
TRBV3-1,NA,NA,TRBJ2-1,TGTGCCAGCAGCCAAGATGGGGGGACAGGGCTAGCGGGAGTCCGTGGCAATGAGCAGTTCTTC,CASSQDGGTGLAGVRGNEQFF
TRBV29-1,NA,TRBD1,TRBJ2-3,TGCAGCGTTGTGAATGACAGGGGGTACACAGATACGCAGTATTTT,CSVVNDRGYTDTQYF
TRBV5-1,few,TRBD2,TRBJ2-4,TGCGCCAGCAGACCCGTCTCCTCGCGGGAGCAGTACTTC,CASRPVSSREQYF
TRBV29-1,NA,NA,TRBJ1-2,TGCAGCGTCCCCGAGGGAGGGGGTGGCTACACCTTC,CSVPEGGGGYTF
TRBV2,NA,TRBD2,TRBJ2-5,TGTGCCAGCAGCGGGGATCCCAGCGGGAGGCAAGAGACCCAGTACTTC,CASSGDPSGRQETQYF
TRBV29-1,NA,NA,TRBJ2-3,TGCAGCGTTGTACGGGGGACGGACGCAGATACGCAGTATTTT,CSVVRGTDADTQYF
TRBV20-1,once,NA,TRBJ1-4,TGCAGTGCTAGGTCAGCCGCAACTAATGAAAAACTGTTTTTT,CSARSAATNEKLFF
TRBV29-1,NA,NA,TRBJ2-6,TGCAGCGTTGACGGAAGCTCTGGGGCCAACGTCCTGACTTTC,CSVDGSSGANVLTF
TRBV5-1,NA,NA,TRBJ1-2,TGCGCCAGCAGCACCGGGGGCACATATGATGGCTACACCTTC,CASSTGGTYDGYTF
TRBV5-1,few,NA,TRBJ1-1,TGCGCCAGCAGCCGCCAACCCGGACAGAACACTGAAGCTTTCTTT,CASSRQPGQNTEAFF
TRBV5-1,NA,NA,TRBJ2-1,TGCGCCAGCAGCTTGTCACTAGTATCGGGCAATGAGCAGTTCTTC,CASSLSLVSGNEQFF
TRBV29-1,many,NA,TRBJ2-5,TGCAGCGTTGCACAGGGTCAAGAGACCCAGTACTTC,CSVAQGQETQYF
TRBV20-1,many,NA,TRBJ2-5,TGCAGTGCTAAACGCGGACAGGAGACCCAGTACTTC,CSAKRGQETQYF